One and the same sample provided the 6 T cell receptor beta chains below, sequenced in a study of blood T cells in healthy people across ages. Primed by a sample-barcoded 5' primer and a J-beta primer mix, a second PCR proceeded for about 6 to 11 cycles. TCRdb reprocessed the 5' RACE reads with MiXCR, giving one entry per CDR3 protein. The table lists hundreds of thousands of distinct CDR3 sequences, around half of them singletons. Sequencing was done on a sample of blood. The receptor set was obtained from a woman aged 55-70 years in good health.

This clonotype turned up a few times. The CDR3: CASSYEGRTSGANVLTF. CDR3 sequence (DNA): TGTGCCAGCAGTTACGAGGGACGGACCTCTGGGGCCAACGTCCTGACTTTC. This sequence joins TRBV6-5 and TRBJ2-6; TRBD1 or TRBD2 may be the D gene (5 bases each). The CDR3 extends over 17 amino acids. The V gene's germline CDR1 is MNHEY and CDR2 SVGAGI. Trimming cost V 2 bases and J 0 bases, with 11 bases left between them.

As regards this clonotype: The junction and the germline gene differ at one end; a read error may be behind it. CDR3 sequence (DNA): TGTGCCAGCAGTTACGCAGGGAACTGTGGCTACACCTTC. Amino acid sequence: CASSYAGNCGYTF. V usage is TRBV6-5 and J usage is TRBJ1-2, with D possibly being TRBD1 (5 bases). The CDR3 has 13 amino acids. Germline V lookup: CDR1 MNHEY, CDR2 SVGAGI.

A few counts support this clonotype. CDR3: CASSLASSRETQYF. The CDR3 bases are TGTGCCAGCAGCTTAGCGTCTAGTAGGGAGACCCAGTACTTC. V and J are TRBV7-2 and TRBJ2-7; the D is unclear. The DNA end is a closer match to TRBJ2-5, so the J assignment may be wrong. CDR1 is SGHTA, CDR2 FQGNSA, per germline. The CDR3 spans 14 residues.

CDR3 bases: TGTGCCACCAGTGATTTCGGACAGGGGGGGGACAATGAGCAGTTCTTC. Its protein is CATSDFGQGGDNEQFF. J is TRBJ2-1 and V is TRBV24-1; 10 positions match TRBD1. The length of the CDR3 is 16 residues. With 1 base clipped from V and 5 bases from J, the junction kept 4 bases outside the gene matches. The germline V gene encodes CDR1 KGHDR and CDR2 SFDVKD.

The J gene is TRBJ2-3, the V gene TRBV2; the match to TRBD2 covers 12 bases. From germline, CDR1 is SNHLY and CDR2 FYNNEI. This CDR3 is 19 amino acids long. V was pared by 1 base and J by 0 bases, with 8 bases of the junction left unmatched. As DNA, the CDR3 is TGTGCCAGCAGTGAAGGACTGACTAGCGGGGGTGCTAGCACAGATACGCAGTATTTT. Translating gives CASSEGLTSGGASTDTQYF.

The CDR3 loop is CSASPPTSGRENEQFF. Written as DNA, the CDR3 is TGCAGTGCTTCTCCGCCGACTAGCGGGAGGGAAAATGAGCAGTTCTTC. The gene calls are TRBV20-1 and TRBJ2-1; 14 nucleotides match TRBD2. The trim removed 5 bases at V and 7 bases at J, leaving 10 bases unmatched. Germline-derived CDR1 and CDR2 are DFQATT and SNEGSKA (reference sequence). This CDR3 is built from 16 residues.